A selection of T cell receptor beta chains follows, all from one sample in a study of T-cell reconstitution after alpha-beta-depleted transplantation in children. Each CDR3 protein is one row after TCRdb ran MiXCR on the PCR reads. The sample carries a few hundred thousand distinct CDR3 sequences, 12% recorded once. This specimen consisted of PBMCs from the stem cell graft donor, obtained from the stem cell graft. Receptors originate from a human donor who donated a stem cell graft to a child with combined immunodeficiency. CDR3s include the opening cysteine and the closing phenylalanine or tryptophan. A D gene is named only where the DNA matches it firmly. Rows may omit the clone size; those that give it use once, few, many or a size class.

v_gene: TRBV2
j_gene: TRBJ1-2
d_gene: TRBD1
abundance: few
CDR3nt: TGTGCCTCCAAGGACAGGGCTTCGGGTTACTATGGCTACACCTTC
CDR3aa: CASKDRASGYYGYTF

v_gene: TRBV7-9
j_gene: TRBJ2-2
d_gene: NA
abundance: NA
CDR3nt: TGTGCCAGCAGCTGGTCCTGGACCGGCACCGGGGAGCTGTTTTTT
CDR3aa: CASSWSWTGTGELFF

v_gene: TRBV7-6
j_gene: TRBJ1-5
d_gene: NA
abundance: NA
CDR3nt: TGTGCCAGCAGCTTAGCCTGGGGAAGCAATCAGCCCCAGCATTTT
CDR3aa: CASSLAWGSNQPQHF

v_gene: TRBV11-2
j_gene: TRBJ2-3
d_gene: TRBD2
abundance: few
CDR3nt: TGTGCCAGCAGCTTAATCAGAGTCCGGACTAGCGGGAGAGATACGCAGTATTTT
CDR3aa: CASSLIRVRTSGRDTQYF

v_gene: TRBV7-8
j_gene: TRBJ2-7
d_gene: TRBD2
abundance: NA
CDR3nt: TGTGCCAGCAGCCCCGGACTAGCGGGAGCCCCCTACGAGCAGTACTTC
CDR3aa: CASSPGLAGAPYEQYF

v_gene: TRBV7-2
j_gene: TRBJ2-1
d_gene: NA
abundance: few
CDR3nt: TGTGCCAGCAGCTTAGTCATTGCGGGGGCCAATGAGCAGTTCTTC
CDR3aa: CASSLVIAGANEQFF

v_gene: TRBV18
j_gene: TRBJ1-3
d_gene: NA
abundance: NA
CDR3nt: TGTGCCACCAACAGGGAGTCCCTTGGCTCTGGAAACACCATATATTTT
CDR3aa: CATNRESLGSGNTIYF

v_gene: TRBV12-3/TRBV12-4
j_gene: TRBJ2-3
d_gene: NA
abundance: few
CDR3nt: TGTGCCAGCAGTTTAGAGGGGCGGGCCCCAGATACGCAGTATTTT
CDR3aa: CASSLEGRAPDTQYF

v_gene: TRBV6-5
j_gene: TRBJ2-7
d_gene: NA
abundance: NA
CDR3nt: TGTGCCAGCAGTTACCACCGGGCAGACGAGCAGTACTTC
CDR3aa: CASSYHRADEQYF

v_gene: TRBV4-1
j_gene: TRBJ1-5
d_gene: NA
abundance: NA
CDR3nt: TGCGCCAGCAGCATAAGTCCGGACCTAAGCAATCAGCCCCAGCATTTT
CDR3aa: CASSISPDLSNQPQHF

v_gene: TRBV4-1
j_gene: TRBJ1-5
d_gene: NA
abundance: few
CDR3nt: TGCGCCAGCAGCCAAGGCACCCCTCTAGATCAGCCCCAGCATTTT
CDR3aa: CASSQGTPLDQPQHF

v_gene: TRBV6-2/TRBV6-3
j_gene: TRBJ2-7
d_gene: NA
abundance: many
CDR3nt: TGTGCCAGCAGTTACTTCATAGGGGCGACTAGAGTCTACGAGCAGTACTTC
CDR3aa: CASSYFIGATRVYEQYF

v_gene: TRBV7-6
j_gene: TRBJ2-1
d_gene: NA
abundance: few
CDR3nt: TGTGCCAGCAGCTTATTTAGCCGGGACAATGAGCAGTTCTTC
CDR3aa: CASSLFSRDNEQFF

v_gene: TRBV9
j_gene: TRBJ2-7
d_gene: NA
abundance: NA
CDR3nt: TGTGCCAGCAGCGAGGGAGCTAGAGGCGAGCAGTACTTC
CDR3aa: CASSEGARGEQYF

v_gene: TRBV6-2/TRBV6-3
j_gene: TRBJ2-7
d_gene: NA
abundance: few
CDR3nt: TGTGCCAGCGGCGCCGAGAATCAGGAGCAGTACTTC
CDR3aa: CASGAENQEQYF

v_gene: TRBV15
j_gene: TRBJ2-4
d_gene: NA
abundance: NA
CDR3nt: TGTGCCACCAGCAGGACCGTGGGGGTAGCCAAAAACATTCAGTACTTC
CDR3aa: CATSRTVGVAKNIQYF

v_gene: TRBV4-3
j_gene: TRBJ2-1
d_gene: TRBD2
abundance: NA
CDR3nt: TGCGCCAGCAGCCAAGGGACTAGCGGGACTCACAATGAGCAGTTCTTC
CDR3aa: CASSQGTSGTHNEQFF

v_gene: TRBV3-1
j_gene: TRBJ2-1
d_gene: NA
abundance: NA
CDR3nt: TGTGCCAGCAGCCAAGAGGTACAGAGCAATGAGCAGTTCTTC
CDR3aa: CASSQEVQSNEQFF

v_gene: TRBV5-6
j_gene: TRBJ2-7
d_gene: TRBD2
abundance: NA
CDR3nt: TGTGCCAGCAGCTTTTTCGGCGGGAGGCCCCTCGCGAACTACGAGCAGTACTTC
CDR3aa: CASSFFGGRPLANYEQYF

v_gene: TRBV18
j_gene: TRBJ1-1
d_gene: TRBD1
abundance: few
CDR3nt: TGTGCCAGCTCACCAGGACAGGGGGTGGCATCTTTCTTT
CDR3aa: CASSPGQGVASFF

v_gene: TRBV10-3
j_gene: TRBJ2-3
d_gene: TRBD2
abundance: NA
CDR3nt: TGTGCCATCAGCTCGCGGGGGGACACAGATACGCAGTATTTT
CDR3aa: CAISSRGDTDTQYF

v_gene: TRBV13
j_gene: TRBJ2-2
d_gene: NA
abundance: many
CDR3nt: TGTGCCAGCAGCTTAGAGGACACCGGGGAGCTGTTTTTT
CDR3aa: CASSLEDTGELFF

v_gene: TRBV10-3
j_gene: TRBJ1-2
d_gene: NA
abundance: NA
CDR3nt: TGTGCCATCAGCCGTCGGGGGGTGGACTATGGCTACACCTTC
CDR3aa: CAISRRGVDYGYTF

v_gene: TRBV7-2
j_gene: TRBJ2-5
d_gene: NA
abundance: few
CDR3nt: TGTGCCAGCAGCTTAGGGGTCGGGGGAGTCGGTTTGGGGACCCAGTACTTC
CDR3aa: CASSLGVGGVGLGTQYF

v_gene: TRBV6-5
j_gene: TRBJ2-7
d_gene: NA
abundance: few
CDR3nt: TGTGCCAGCAGTAACCGGGACATCTTCTACGAGCAGTACTTC
CDR3aa: CASSNRDIFYEQYF

v_gene: TRBV20-1
j_gene: TRBJ2-7
d_gene: NA
abundance: few
CDR3nt: TGCAGTGCTCTCCAGCGGTTGTCCTACGAGCAGTACTTC
CDR3aa: CSALQRLSYEQYF

v_gene: TRBV7-8
j_gene: TRBJ2-5
d_gene: TRBD2
abundance: many
CDR3nt: TGTGCCAGCAGCCGGGGGAGGGCCCAAGAGACCCAGTACTTC
CDR3aa: CASSRGRAQETQYF

v_gene: TRBV10-3
j_gene: TRBJ2-7
d_gene: NA
abundance: many
CDR3nt: TGTGCCATCGGCGAGCAAAGGGTCGAGCAGTACTTC
CDR3aa: CAIGEQRVEQYF

v_gene: TRBV5-1
j_gene: TRBJ2-2
d_gene: TRBD2
abundance: few
CDR3nt: TGCGCCAGCAGCTGGACTAGCGGCACTATCACCGGGGAGCTGTTTTTT
CDR3aa: CASSWTSGTITGELFF

v_gene: TRBV7-9
j_gene: TRBJ1-6
d_gene: NA
abundance: NA
CDR3nt: TGTGCCAGCAGCCTCGGACCTTCACCCCTCCACTTT
CDR3aa: CASSLGPSPLHF

v_gene: TRBV28
j_gene: TRBJ2-7
d_gene: NA
abundance: many
CDR3nt: TGTGCCAGCAGTTTGCATCAGGGGACCTACGAGCAGTACTTC
CDR3aa: CASSLHQGTYEQYF

v_gene: TRBV7-2
j_gene: TRBJ1-3
d_gene: NA
abundance: many
CDR3nt: TGTGCCAGCAGCTCGGCCCACGGGGCTGGAAACACCATATATTTT
CDR3aa: CASSSAHGAGNTIYF

v_gene: TRBV10-3
j_gene: TRBJ1-5
d_gene: NA
abundance: NA
CDR3nt: TGTGCCATCAGTGCGGAGGGCCCCAATCAGCCCCAGCATTTT
CDR3aa: CAISAEGPNQPQHF

v_gene: TRBV5-6
j_gene: TRBJ2-5
d_gene: NA
abundance: many
CDR3nt: TGTGCCAGCAGCTTGCTTGGGACTTCCATTTTGGAGACCCAGTACTTC
CDR3aa: CASSLLGTSILETQYF

v_gene: TRBV9
j_gene: TRBJ2-1
d_gene: TRBD2
abundance: NA
CDR3nt: TGTGCCAGCAGCGGCAGGGTAGAGCTCGGGGGGAATGAGCAGTTCTTC
CDR3aa: CASSGRVELGGNEQFF

v_gene: TRBV24-1
j_gene: TRBJ2-5
d_gene: NA
abundance: NA
CDR3nt: TGTGCCACCAGTCCGCACAGGGACCAAGAGACCCAGTACTTC
CDR3aa: CATSPHRDQETQYF

v_gene: TRBV20-1
j_gene: TRBJ2-3
d_gene: TRBD1
abundance: NA
CDR3nt: TGCAGTGCTAGAGCAGGGACAGGGGGCCTCTTCACAGATACGCAGTATTTT
CDR3aa: CSARAGTGGLFTDTQYF

v_gene: TRBV6-6
j_gene: TRBJ2-7
d_gene: NA
abundance: many
CDR3nt: TGTGCCAGCAGTCTGGGATTTTCCTACGAGCAGTACTTC
CDR3aa: CASSLGFSYEQYF

v_gene: TRBV12-3/TRBV12-4
j_gene: TRBJ1-2
d_gene: NA
abundance: few
CDR3nt: TGTGCCAGCAGTCCCTCGTATGGCTACACCTTC
CDR3aa: CASSPSYGYTF

v_gene: TRBV14
j_gene: TRBJ2-7
d_gene: NA
abundance: NA
CDR3nt: TGTGCCAGCAGCCAAGACCCTTGGGCAGGAACATACGAGCAGTACTTC
CDR3aa: CASSQDPWAGTYEQYF

v_gene: TRBV5-1
j_gene: TRBJ1-1
d_gene: NA
abundance: NA
CDR3nt: TGCGCCAGCAGCTCTACATTGAACACTGAAGCTTTCTTT
CDR3aa: CASSSTLNTEAFF

v_gene: TRBV5-6
j_gene: TRBJ2-5
d_gene: NA
abundance: many
CDR3nt: TGTGCCAGCAGCTCCGACTTTGGACGGAACCAAGAGACCCAGTACTTC
CDR3aa: CASSSDFGRNQETQYF

v_gene: TRBV9
j_gene: TRBJ2-3
d_gene: TRBD2
abundance: few
CDR3nt: TGTGCCAGCAGCGTACGAGAGACTAGCGGCCTTAGCACAGATACGCAGTATTTT
CDR3aa: CASSVRETSGLSTDTQYF

v_gene: TRBV12-3/TRBV12-4
j_gene: TRBJ2-7
d_gene: TRBD1
abundance: NA
CDR3nt: TGTGCCAGCACCCTAGGGGGGGGACAGGGTACCGAGCAGTACTTC
CDR3aa: CASTLGGGQGTEQYF

v_gene: TRBV12-3/TRBV12-4
j_gene: TRBJ2-1
d_gene: NA
abundance: many
CDR3nt: TGTGCCAGCAGTTTATTCGGTCGGGGTGAGCAGTTCTTC
CDR3aa: CASSLFGRGEQFF

v_gene: TRBV2
j_gene: TRBJ2-1
d_gene: NA
abundance: NA
CDR3nt: TGTGCCAGCATCAGGGACTCCGCCTACAATGAGCAGTTCTTC
CDR3aa: CASIRDSAYNEQFF

v_gene: TRBV28
j_gene: TRBJ1-5
d_gene: TRBD1
abundance: few
CDR3nt: TGTGCCAGCAACTATAGACCGGGACAGGGGGATAGCAATCAGCCCCAGCATTTT
CDR3aa: CASNYRPGQGDSNQPQHF

v_gene: TRBV20-1
j_gene: TRBJ1-2
d_gene: NA
abundance: few
CDR3nt: TGCAGTGCTAGTCGAACAGGAATCTATGGCTACACCTTC
CDR3aa: CSASRTGIYGYTF

v_gene: TRBV5-1
j_gene: TRBJ2-2
d_gene: TRBD2
abundance: many
CDR3nt: TGCGCCAGCAGCGTGGGACTAGCAGACACCGGGGAGCTGTTTTTT
CDR3aa: CASSVGLADTGELFF

v_gene: TRBV3-1
j_gene: TRBJ1-3
d_gene: NA
abundance: few
CDR3nt: TGTGCCAGCAGCCAAGACGGAGGGATCGCTGGAAACACCATATATTTT
CDR3aa: CASSQDGGIAGNTIYF

v_gene: TRBV7-3
j_gene: TRBJ2-3
d_gene: TRBD2
abundance: few
CDR3nt: TGTGCCAGCAGCTTAGGACTAGCGGGCCTTACTAGGCATACGCAGTATTTT
CDR3aa: CASSLGLAGLTRHTQYF

v_gene: TRBV7-9
j_gene: TRBJ2-7
d_gene: NA
abundance: many
CDR3nt: TGTGCCAGCAGGTCGGACGGTACCTACGAGCAGTACTTC
CDR3aa: CASRSDGTYEQYF

v_gene: TRBV7-2
j_gene: TRBJ1-6
d_gene: NA
abundance: few
CDR3nt: TGTGCCAGCAGCTTAGCGCGGGGATATAATTCACCCCTCCACTTT
CDR3aa: CASSLARGYNSPLHF

v_gene: TRBV5-6
j_gene: TRBJ2-3
d_gene: NA
abundance: NA
CDR3nt: TGTGCCAGCAACGTTGCTGGGGCGACAGATACGCAGTATTTT
CDR3aa: CASNVAGATDTQYF